What follows describes a single TCR beta chain. Its antigen is still unknown. The protocol was immunoSEQ multiplex PCR, while the TCRdb copy is restricted to in-frame clones and leaves out a portion. The table has 75,000 or so clones, about 84% seen once; the top ten hold over 3%. Per germline, CDR1 SGHRS and CDR2 YFSETQ. V lost 4 bases and J 4 bases, leaving 18 bases between the germline ends. This CDR3 is 15 amino acids long. The data were taken from a study of neoadjuvant anti-PD-1 for oral cavity cancer. Findings and limits, study-wide: With three patients per group, TCR findings need larger cohorts.

This clonotype originated in a person aged 35-80 years with oral cavity squamous cell carcinoma. The material was PBMCs, obtained before nivolumab (anti-PD-1) treatment. The rearrangement uses TRBV5-1 and TRBJ2-7, with D possibly being TRBD2 (5 bases). The CDR3 bases are TGCGCCAGCAGCCCTGCGGGCTTGCCAGTTTACGAGCAGTACTTC. As protein: CASSPAGLPVYEQYF.